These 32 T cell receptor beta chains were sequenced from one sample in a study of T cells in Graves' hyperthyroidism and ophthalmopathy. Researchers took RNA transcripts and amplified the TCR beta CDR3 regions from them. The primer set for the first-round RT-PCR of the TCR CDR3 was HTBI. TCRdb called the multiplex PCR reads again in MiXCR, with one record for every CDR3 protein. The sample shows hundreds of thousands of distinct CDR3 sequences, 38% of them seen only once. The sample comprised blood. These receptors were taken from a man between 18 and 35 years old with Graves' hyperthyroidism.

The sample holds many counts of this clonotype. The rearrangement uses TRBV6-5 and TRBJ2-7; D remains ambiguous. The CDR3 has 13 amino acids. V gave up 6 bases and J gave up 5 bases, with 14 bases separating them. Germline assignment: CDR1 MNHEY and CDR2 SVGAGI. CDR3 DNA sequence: TGTGCCAGCAGCACCGTGGGCGGCCACGAGCAGTACTTC. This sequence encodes CASSTVGGHEQYF.

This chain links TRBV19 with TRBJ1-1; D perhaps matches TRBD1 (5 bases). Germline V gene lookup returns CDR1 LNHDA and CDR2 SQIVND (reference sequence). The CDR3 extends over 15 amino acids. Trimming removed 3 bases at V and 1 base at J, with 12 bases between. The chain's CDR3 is CASSISGTTNTEAFF. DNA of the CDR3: TGTGCCAGTAGTATCTCCGGGACGACGAACACTGAAGCTTTCTTT.

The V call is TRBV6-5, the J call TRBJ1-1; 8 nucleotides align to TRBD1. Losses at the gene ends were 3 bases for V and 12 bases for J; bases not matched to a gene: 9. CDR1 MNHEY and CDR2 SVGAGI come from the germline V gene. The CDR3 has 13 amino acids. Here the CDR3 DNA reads TGTGCCAGCAGTTATCTCCAGGGGGCCGCATCTTTCTTT. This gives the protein CASSYLQGAASFF.

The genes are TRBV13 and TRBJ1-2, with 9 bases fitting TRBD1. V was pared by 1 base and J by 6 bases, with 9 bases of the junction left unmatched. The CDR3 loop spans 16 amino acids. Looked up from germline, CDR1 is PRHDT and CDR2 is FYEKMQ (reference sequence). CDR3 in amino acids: CASSLATIDRGDGYTF. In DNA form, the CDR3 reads TGTGCCAGCAGCTTAGCCACAATCGACAGGGGGGATGGCTACACCTTC.

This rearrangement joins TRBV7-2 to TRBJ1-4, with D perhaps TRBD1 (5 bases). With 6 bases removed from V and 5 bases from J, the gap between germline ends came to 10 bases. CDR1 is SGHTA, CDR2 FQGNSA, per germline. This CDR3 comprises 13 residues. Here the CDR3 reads CASRGEGNEKLFF. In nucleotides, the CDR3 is TGTGCCAGCAGAGGGGAGGGCAATGAAAAACTGTTTTTT. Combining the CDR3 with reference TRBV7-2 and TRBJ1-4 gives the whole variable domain GAGVSQSPSNKVTEKGKDVELRCDPISGHTALYWYRQSLGQGLEFLIYFQGNSAPDKSGLPSDRFSAERTGGSVSTLTIQRTQQEDSAVYLCASRGEGNEKLFFGSGTQLSVL.

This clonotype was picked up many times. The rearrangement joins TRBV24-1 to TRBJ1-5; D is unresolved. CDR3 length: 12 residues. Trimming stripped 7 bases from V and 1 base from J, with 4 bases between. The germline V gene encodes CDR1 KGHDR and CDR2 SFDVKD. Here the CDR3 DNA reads TGTGCCACCAGCCCGAGCAATCAGCCCCAGCATTTT. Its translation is CATSPSNQPQHF.

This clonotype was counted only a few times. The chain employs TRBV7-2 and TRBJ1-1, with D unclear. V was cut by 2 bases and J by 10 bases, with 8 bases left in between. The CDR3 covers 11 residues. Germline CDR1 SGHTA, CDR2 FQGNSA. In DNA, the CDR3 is TGTGCCAGCAGCTTAATCGGGTTAGCTTTCTTT. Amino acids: CASSLIGLAFF.

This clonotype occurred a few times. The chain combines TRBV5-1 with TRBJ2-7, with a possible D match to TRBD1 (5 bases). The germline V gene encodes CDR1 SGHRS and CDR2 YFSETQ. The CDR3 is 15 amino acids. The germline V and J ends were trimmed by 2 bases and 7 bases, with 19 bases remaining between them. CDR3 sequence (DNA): TGCGCCAGCAGCTTCTGGCAGGGATCGGCAGGGGAGCAGTACTTC. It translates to CASSFWQGSAGEQYF.

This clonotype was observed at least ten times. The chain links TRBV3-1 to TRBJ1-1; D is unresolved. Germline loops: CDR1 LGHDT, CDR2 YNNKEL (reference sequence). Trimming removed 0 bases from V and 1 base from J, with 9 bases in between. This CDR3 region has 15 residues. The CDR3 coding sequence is TGTGCCAGCAGCCAAGATCTGGGATGGAACACTGAAGCTTTCTTT. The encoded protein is CASSQDLGWNTEAFF.

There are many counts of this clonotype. The CDR3 bases are TGTGCCAGTTCGCTAACAGGGAATAGCAATCAGCCCCAGCATTTT. Translated: CASSLTGNSNQPQHF. This chain connects TRBV19 to TRBJ1-5; a possible D gene is TRBD1 (6 bases). This CDR3 region has 15 residues. Germline V gene sequence: CDR1 LNHDA, CDR2 SQIVND (reference sequence). V was pared by 8 bases and J by 0 bases, with 14 bases between.

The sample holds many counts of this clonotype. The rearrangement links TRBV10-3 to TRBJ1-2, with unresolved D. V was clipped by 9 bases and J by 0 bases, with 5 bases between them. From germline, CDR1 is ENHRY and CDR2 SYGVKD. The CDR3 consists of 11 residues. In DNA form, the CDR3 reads TGTGCCATTGGAGCTAACTATGGCTACACCTTC. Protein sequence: CAIGANYGYTF.

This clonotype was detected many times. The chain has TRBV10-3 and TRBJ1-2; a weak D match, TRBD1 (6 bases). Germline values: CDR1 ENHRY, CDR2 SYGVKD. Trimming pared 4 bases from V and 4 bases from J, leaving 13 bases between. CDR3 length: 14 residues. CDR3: CAISAERQAYGYTF. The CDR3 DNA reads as TGTGCCATCAGTGCGGAGAGACAGGCCTATGGCTACACCTTC.

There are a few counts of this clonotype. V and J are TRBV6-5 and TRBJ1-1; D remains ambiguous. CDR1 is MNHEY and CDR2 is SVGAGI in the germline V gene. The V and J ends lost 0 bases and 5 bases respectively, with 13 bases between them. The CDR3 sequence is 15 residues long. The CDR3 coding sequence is TGTGCCAGCAGTTACTCGGGAAGGAGCGAGACTGAAGCTTTCTTT. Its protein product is CASSYSGRSETEAFF.

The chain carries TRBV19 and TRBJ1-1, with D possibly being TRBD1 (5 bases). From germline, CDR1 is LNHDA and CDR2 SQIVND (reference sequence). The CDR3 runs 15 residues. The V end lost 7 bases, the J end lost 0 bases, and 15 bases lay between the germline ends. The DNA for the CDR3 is TGTGCCAGTAAGTTTCGCGGGGCGCTGAACACTGAAGCTTTCTTT. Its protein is CASKFRGALNTEAFF.

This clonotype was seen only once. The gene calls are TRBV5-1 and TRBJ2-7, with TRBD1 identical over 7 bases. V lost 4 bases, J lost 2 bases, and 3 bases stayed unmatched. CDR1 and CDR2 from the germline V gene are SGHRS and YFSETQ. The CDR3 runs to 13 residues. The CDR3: CASSGDSAYEQYF. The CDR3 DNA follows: TGCGCCAGCAGCGGGGACAGCGCCTACGAGCAGTACTTC. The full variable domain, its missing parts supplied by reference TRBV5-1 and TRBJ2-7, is KAGVTQTPRYLIKTRGQQVTLSCSPISGHRSVSWYQQTPGQGLQFLFEYFSETQRNKGNFPGRFSGRQFSNSRSEMNVSTLELGDSALYLCASSGDSAYEQYFGPGTRLTVT.

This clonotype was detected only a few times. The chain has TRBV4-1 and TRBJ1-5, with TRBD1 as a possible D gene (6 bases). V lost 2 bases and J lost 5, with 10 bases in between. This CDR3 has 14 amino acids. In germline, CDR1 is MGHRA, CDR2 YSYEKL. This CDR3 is CASSQNRADQPQHF. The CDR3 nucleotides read TGCGCCAGCAGCCAAAACAGGGCAGATCAGCCCCAGCATTTT.

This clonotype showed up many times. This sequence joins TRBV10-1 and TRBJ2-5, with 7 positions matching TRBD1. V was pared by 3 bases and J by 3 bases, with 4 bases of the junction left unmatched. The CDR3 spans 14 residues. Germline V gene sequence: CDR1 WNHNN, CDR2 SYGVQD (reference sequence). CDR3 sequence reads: CASSDSGGKETQYF. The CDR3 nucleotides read TGCGCCAGCAGTGATTCAGGGGGAAAAGAGACCCAGTACTTC.

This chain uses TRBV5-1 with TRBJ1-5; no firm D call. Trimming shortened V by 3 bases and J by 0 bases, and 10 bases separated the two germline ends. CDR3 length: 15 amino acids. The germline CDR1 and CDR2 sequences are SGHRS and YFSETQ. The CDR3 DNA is TGCGCCAGCAGCTCGGACGGTTTTAGCAATCAGCCCCAGCATTTT. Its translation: CASSSDGFSNQPQHF.

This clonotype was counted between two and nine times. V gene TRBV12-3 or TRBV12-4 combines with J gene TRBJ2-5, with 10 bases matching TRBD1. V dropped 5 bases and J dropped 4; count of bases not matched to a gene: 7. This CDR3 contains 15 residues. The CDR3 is CASSPSGQGRETQYF. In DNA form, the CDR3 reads TGTGCCAGCAGTCCTTCGGGACAGGGGAGAGAGACCCAGTACTTC.

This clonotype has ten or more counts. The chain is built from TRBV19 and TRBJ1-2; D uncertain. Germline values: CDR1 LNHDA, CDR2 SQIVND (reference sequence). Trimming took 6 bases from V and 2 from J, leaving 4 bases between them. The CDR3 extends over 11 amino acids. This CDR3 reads CASSRNYGYTF. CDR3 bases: TGTGCCAGTAGCAGAAACTATGGCTACACCTTC. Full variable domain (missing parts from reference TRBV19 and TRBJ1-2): DGGITQSPKYLFRKEGQNVTLSCEQNLNHDAMYWYRQDPGQGLRLIYYSQIVNDFQKGDIAEGYSVSREKKESFPLTVTSAQKNPTAFYLCASSRNYGYTFGSGTRLTVV.

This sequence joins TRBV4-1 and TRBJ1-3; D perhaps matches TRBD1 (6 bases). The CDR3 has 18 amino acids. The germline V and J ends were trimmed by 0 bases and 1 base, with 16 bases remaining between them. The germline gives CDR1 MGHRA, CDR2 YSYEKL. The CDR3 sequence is CASSQDAGGGWSGNTIYF. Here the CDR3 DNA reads TGCGCCAGCAGCCAAGACGCTGGGGGCGGATGGTCTGGAAACACCATATATTTT.

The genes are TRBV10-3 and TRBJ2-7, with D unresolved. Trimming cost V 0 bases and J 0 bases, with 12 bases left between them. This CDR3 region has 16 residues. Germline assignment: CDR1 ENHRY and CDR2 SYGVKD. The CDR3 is CAISESSALASYEQYF. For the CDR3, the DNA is TGTGCCATCAGTGAGTCGTCGGCACTTGCCTCCTACGAGCAGTACTTC.

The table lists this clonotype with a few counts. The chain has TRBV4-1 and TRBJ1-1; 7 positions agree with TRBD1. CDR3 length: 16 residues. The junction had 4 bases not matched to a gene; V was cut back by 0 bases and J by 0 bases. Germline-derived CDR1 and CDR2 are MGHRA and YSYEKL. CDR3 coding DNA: TGCGCCAGCAGCCAAGAACGAGGGGGCCTGAACACTGAAGCTTTCTTT. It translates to CASSQERGGLNTEAFF.

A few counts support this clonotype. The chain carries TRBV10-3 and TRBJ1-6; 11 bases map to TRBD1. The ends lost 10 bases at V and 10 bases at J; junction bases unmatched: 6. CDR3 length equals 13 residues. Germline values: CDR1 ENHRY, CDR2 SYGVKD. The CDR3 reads CATGTGGESPLHF. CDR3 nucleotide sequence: TGTGCCACCGGGACAGGGGGAGAATCACCCCTCCACTTT.

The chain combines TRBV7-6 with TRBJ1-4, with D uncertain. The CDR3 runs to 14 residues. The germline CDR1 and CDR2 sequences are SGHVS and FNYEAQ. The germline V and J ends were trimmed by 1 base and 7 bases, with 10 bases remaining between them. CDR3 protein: CASSLEDAVEKLFF. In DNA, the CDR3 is TGTGCCAGCAGCTTAGAGGACGCCGTTGAAAAACTGTTTTTT.

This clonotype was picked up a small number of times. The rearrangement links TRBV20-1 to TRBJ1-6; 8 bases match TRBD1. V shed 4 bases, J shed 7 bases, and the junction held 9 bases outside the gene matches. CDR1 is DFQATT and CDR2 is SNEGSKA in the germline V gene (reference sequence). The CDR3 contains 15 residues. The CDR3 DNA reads TGCAGTGCTATCACCAGGGGGCTTCAAAATTCACCCCTCCACTTT. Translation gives CSAITRGLQNSPLHF.

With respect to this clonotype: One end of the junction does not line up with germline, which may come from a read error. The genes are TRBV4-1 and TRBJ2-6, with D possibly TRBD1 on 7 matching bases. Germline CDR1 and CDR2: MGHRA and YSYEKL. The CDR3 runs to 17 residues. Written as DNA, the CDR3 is TGTGCCAGCAGGGGGAGGTTCCCAGGGTCAGGGGCCAACGTCCTGACTTTC. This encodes CASRGRFPGSGANVLTF.

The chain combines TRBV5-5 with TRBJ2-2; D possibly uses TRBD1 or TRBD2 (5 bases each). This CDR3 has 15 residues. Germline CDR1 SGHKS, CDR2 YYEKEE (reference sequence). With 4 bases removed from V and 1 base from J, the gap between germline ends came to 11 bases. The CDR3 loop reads CASSTGLMNTGELFF. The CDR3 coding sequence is TGTGCCAGCAGCACGGGGCTCATGAACACCGGGGAGCTGTTTTTT.

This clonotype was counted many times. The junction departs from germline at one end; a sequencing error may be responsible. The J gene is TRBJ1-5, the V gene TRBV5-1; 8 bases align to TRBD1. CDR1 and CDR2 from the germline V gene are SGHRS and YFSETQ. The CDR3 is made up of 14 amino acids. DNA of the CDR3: TGTGCCAGCAGTCCTGGACAGGGAGGGCAGCCCCAGCATTTT. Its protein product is CASSPGQGGQPQHF.

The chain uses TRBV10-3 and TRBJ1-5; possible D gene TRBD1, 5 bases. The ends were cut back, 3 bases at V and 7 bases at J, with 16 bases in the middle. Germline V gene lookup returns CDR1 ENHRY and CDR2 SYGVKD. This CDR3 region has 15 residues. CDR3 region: CAISDPGQGRQPQHF. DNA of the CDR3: TGTGCCATCAGTGACCCAGGGCAGGGAAGGCAGCCCCAGCATTTT.

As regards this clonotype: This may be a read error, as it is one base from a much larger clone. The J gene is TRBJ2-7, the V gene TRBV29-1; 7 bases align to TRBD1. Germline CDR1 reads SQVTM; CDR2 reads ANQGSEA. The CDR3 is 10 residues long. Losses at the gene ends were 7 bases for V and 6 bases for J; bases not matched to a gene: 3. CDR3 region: CSAAGGEQYF. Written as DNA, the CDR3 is TGCAGCGCTGCAGGGGGCGAGCAGTACTTC.

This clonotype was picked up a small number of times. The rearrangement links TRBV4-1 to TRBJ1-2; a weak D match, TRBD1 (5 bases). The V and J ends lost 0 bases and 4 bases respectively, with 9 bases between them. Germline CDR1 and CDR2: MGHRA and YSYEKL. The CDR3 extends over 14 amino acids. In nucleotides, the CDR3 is TGCGCCAGCAGCCAAGATCGGGACGGCTATGGCTACACCTTC. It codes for CASSQDRDGYGYTF.